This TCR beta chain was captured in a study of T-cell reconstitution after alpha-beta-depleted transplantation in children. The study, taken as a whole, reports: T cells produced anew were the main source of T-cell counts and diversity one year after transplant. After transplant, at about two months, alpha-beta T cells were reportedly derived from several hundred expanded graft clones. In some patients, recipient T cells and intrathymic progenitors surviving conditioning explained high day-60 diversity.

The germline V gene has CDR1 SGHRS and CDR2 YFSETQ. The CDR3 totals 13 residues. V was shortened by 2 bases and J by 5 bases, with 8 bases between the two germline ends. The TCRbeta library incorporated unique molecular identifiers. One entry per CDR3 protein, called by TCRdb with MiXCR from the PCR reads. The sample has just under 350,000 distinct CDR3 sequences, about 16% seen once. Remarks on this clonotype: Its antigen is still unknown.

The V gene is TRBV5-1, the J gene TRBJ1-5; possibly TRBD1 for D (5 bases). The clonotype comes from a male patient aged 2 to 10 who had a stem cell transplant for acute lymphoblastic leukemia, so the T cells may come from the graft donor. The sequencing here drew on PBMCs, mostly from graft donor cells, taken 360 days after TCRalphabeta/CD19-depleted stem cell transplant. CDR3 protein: CASSFVGDQPQHF. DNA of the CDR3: TGCGCCAGCAGCTTTGTGGGGGATCAGCCCCAGCATTTT. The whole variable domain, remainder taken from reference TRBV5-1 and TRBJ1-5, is KAGVTQTPRYLIKTRGQQVTLSCSPISGHRSVSWYQQTPGQGLQFLFEYFSETQRNKGNFPGRFSGRQFSNSRSEMNVSTLELGDSALYLCASSFVGDQPQHFGDGTRLSIL.